The 28 T cell receptor beta chains below were found in one sample sequenced in a study of lymphopenia after photon versus proton radiotherapy. Data came from immunoSEQ multiplex PCR; TCRdb stores just in-frame clones and leaves some out. The sample shows over 50,000 clones, about 90% of them seen only once. Here the sequenced sample was peripheral blood, taken from a patient treated with photon-based radiotherapy. These receptors all stem from a man in his forties or fifties with gastric cancer.

V is TRBV28 and J is TRBJ2-1, with D tentatively TRBD1 or TRBD2 (10 bases each). The ends were cut back, 5 bases at V and 5 bases at J, with 22 bases in the middle. Germline CDR1 MDHEN, CDR2 SYDVKM. CDR3 length: 17 residues. CDR3: CASSLLAGQGFHNEQFF. The CDR3, as DNA: TGTGCCAGCAGTCTACTAGCGGGACAGGGGTTCCACAATGAGCAGTTCTTC.

The chain has TRBV6-4 and TRBJ2-2; no clear D. The CDR3 has 14 amino acids. The V end lost 3 bases, the J end lost 1 base, and 6 bases lay between the germline ends. Germline V gene data show CDR1 as MRHNA and CDR2 as SNTAGT. The CDR3 region has the DNA TGTGCCAGCAGTGAGCAGGTGAACACCGGGGAGCTGTTTTTT. Protein: CASSEQVNTGELFF.

The J gene is TRBJ1-6, the V gene TRBV5-1; 7 bases fit TRBD1. The V and J ends lost 0 bases and 9 bases, in that order; junction bases with no gene match: 12. The CDR3 length is 17 residues. Germline CDR1 SGHRS, CDR2 YFSETQ. The CDR3 DNA follows: TGCGCCAGCAGCTTGGCCTCCGGGGGACAGAGCAGTTCACCCCTCCACTTT. Encoded protein: CASSLASGGQSSSPLHF. The whole variable domain, filled in from reference TRBV5-1 and TRBJ1-6, reads KAGVTQTPRYLIKTRGQQVTLSCSPISGHRSVSWYQQTPGQGLQFLFEYFSETQRNKGNFPGRFSGRQFSNSRSEMNVSTLELGDSALYLCASSLASGGQSSSPLHFGNGTRLTVT.

This clone came up a few times. The CDR3 sequence is CASSASDRPYYEQYF. The CDR3 nucleotides are TGTGCCAGCAGCGCCTCGGACAGACCTTACTACGAGCAGTACTTC. The chain carries TRBV21-1 and TRBJ2-7; no DNA check was done on the table's D call, TRBD1. TRBV21-1 is a recognized pseudogene. The CDR3 spans 15 residues.

V usage is TRBV28 and J usage is TRBJ1-2; no reliable D call. Trimming cost V 5 bases and J 5 bases, with 12 bases left between them. Germline CDR1 and CDR2: MDHEN and SYDVKM. This CDR3 region has 13 residues. The CDR3 loop reads CASSAERPYGYTF. The CDR3 coding sequence is TGTGCCAGCAGTGCTGAAAGACCGTATGGCTACACCTTC.

DNA of the CDR3: TGTGCCAGCAGCTCTTCCGGGACCGCCTATGGCTACACCTTC. Residues: CASSSSGTAYGYTF. V usage is TRBV7-2 and J usage is TRBJ1-2, with D possibly matching TRBD1 (5 bases). Germline V gene data show CDR1 as SGHTA and CDR2 as FQGNSA. The CDR3 runs to 14 residues. V was pared by 4 bases and J by 4 bases, with 13 bases between.

V is TRBV10-3 and J is TRBJ1-2, with a possible D match to TRBD1 (6 bases). The CDR3 length is 14 residues. The germline gives CDR1 ENHRY, CDR2 SYGVKD. Trimming took off 3 bases at V and 4 bases at J, with 12 bases between the two ends. As DNA, the CDR3 is TGTGCCATCAGTGAAAATGGGGACATCTATGGCTACACCTTC. It is translated as CAISENGDIYGYTF.

This rearrangement joins TRBV27 to TRBJ2-3; D is perhaps TRBD1 or TRBD2 (6 bases each). Trimming stripped 1 base from V and 0 bases from J, with 14 bases between. Germline lookup yields CDR1 MNHEY and CDR2 SMNVEV (reference sequence). The CDR3 has 17 amino acids. The CDR3 nucleotides are TGTGCCAGCAGTTTATGGGGGGACACTTCTAGCACAGATACGCAGTATTTT. It encodes CASSLWGDTSSTDTQYF.

J is TRBJ2-3 and V is TRBV11-1; D ambiguous. In germline, CDR1 is SGHAT, CDR2 FQDESV (reference sequence). The ends were cut back, 1 base at V and 1 base at J, with 3 bases in the middle. CDR3 length equals 13 residues. CDR3 nucleotide sequence: TGTGCCAGCAGCTTAGAGGGCACAGATACGCAGTATTTT. Translated: CASSLEGTDTQYF. The full variable domain, completed using reference TRBV11-1 and TRBJ2-3, is EAEVAQSPRYKITEKSQAVAFWCDPISGHATLYWYRQILGQGPELLVQFQDESVVDDSQLPKDRFSAERLKGVDSTLKIQPAELGDSAMYLCASSLEGTDTQYFGPGTRLTVL.

The chain recombines TRBV30 with TRBJ2-3; D is possibly TRBD1 (5 bases). The CDR3 runs 13 residues. Looked up from germline, CDR1 is GTSNPN and CDR2 is SVGIG (reference sequence). The germline V and J ends were trimmed by 7 bases and 1 base, with 12 bases remaining between them. The CDR3 DNA is TGTGCCTCCGCCATAGGGGGCACAGATACGCAGTATTTT. It is translated as CASAIGGTDTQYF.

This clone showed up just a few times. An end of the junction does not agree with germline; a read error may underlie this. This chain uses TRBV4-2 with TRBJ1-2; no clear D gene. This CDR3 region has 12 residues. Germline CDR1 reads LGHNA; CDR2 reads YNFKEQ. The CDR3 region is CASSQGRQSDLF. In DNA, the CDR3 is TGTGCCAGCAGCCAAGGGAGGCAGAGTGACCTTTTC.

The V and J genes are TRBV6-5 and TRBJ1-2; weak D call: TRBD1 (6 bases). Germline CDR1 and CDR2: MNHEY and SVGAGI. This CDR3 has 13 amino acids. V dropped 6 bases and J dropped 11 bases, with 19 bases sitting between them. The DNA of the CDR3 is TGTGCCAGCAGATATTCCGACAGGTCCTATTACACCTTC. This sequence encodes CASRYSDRSYYTF.

This chain links TRBV25-1 with TRBJ2-5; the D is unclear. Germline V gives CDR1 MGHDK, CDR2 SYGVNS. The germline V and J ends were trimmed by 1 base and 2 bases, with 11 bases remaining between them. The CDR3 sequence is 15 residues long. The CDR3 is CASSEFTKEQETQYF. DNA of the CDR3: TGTGCCAGCAGTGAATTCACAAAGGAGCAAGAGACCCAGTACTTC.

The rearrangement uses TRBV11-3 and TRBJ1-1; D not resolved. V lost 3 bases and J lost 4, with 12 bases in between. Germline loops: CDR1 SGHNT, CDR2 YENEEA. The CDR3 contains 14 residues. The CDR3: CASSLTGSGTEAFF. Written as DNA, the CDR3 is TGTGCCAGCAGCTTGACGGGGTCGGGCACTGAAGCTTTCTTT.

The chain combines TRBV4-2 with TRBJ1-1; TRBD1 matches 7 bases. Looked up from germline, CDR1 is LGHNA and CDR2 is YNFKEQ. J was trimmed by 0 bases and V by 5 bases; bases with no gene match: 9. The CDR3 length is 16 residues. CDR3 sequence: CASSMTGIRMNTEAFF. Written as DNA, the CDR3 is TGTGCCAGCAGCATGACAGGGATACGCATGAACACTGAAGCTTTCTTT.

The chain is built from TRBV5-6 and TRBJ2-7, with D tentatively TRBD1 (7 bases). Germline CDR1 reads SGHDT; CDR2 reads YYEEEE. The ends were cut back, 4 bases at V and 6 bases at J, with 11 bases in the middle. There are 12 residues in the CDR3. The CDR3 protein is CASSRGTAEQYF. CDR3 in DNA: TGTGCCAGCAGCCGGGGGACAGCCGAGCAGTACTTC. Together with reference TRBV5-6 and TRBJ2-7, the CDR3 gives the full variable domain: DAGVTQSPTHLIKTRGQQVTLRCSPKSGHDTVSWYQQALGQGPQFIFQYYEEEERQRGNFPDRFSGHQFPNYSSELNVNALLLGDSALYLCASSRGTAEQYFGPGTRLTVT.

This clone is a singleton in its sample. The rearrangement links TRBV6-6 to TRBJ1-2; D unclear. The CDR3 is made up of 14 amino acids. V lost 6 bases and J lost 4, with 15 bases in between. Per germline, CDR1 MNHNY and CDR2 SVGAGI (reference sequence). The CDR3 sequence: CASRKGGVAYGYTF. CDR3 bases: TGTGCCAGCAGGAAGGGCGGGGTGGCCTATGGCTACACCTTC.

V and J are TRBV5-4 and TRBJ1-2, with no clear D. CDR3 size: 15 residues. Trimming took 0 bases from V and 2 from J, leaving 11 bases between them. Germline V gene data show CDR1 as SGHNT and CDR2 as YYREEE (reference sequence). In nucleotides, the CDR3 is TGTGCCAGCAGCTTGGTTGACGGAACAAACTATGGCTACACCTTC. This gives the protein CASSLVDGTNYGYTF. The full variable domain, rest sourced from reference TRBV5-4 and TRBJ1-2, is ETGVTQSPTHLIKTRGQQVTLRCSSQSGHNTVSWYQQALGQGPQFIFQYYREEENGRGNFPPRFSGLQFPNYSSELNVNALELDDSALYLCASSLVDGTNYGYTFGSGTRLTVV.

V usage is TRBV30 and J usage is TRBJ2-1; TRBD1 might be the D (6 bases). Per germline, CDR1 GTSNPN and CDR2 SVGIG (reference sequence). This CDR3 spans 13 amino acids. The V end lost 1 base, the J end lost 4 bases, and 8 bases lay between the germline ends. CDR3 DNA sequence: TGTGCCTGGAGTGCCACAGGGTACAATGAGCAGTTCTTC. Residues: CAWSATGYNEQFF. The full variable domain, completed using reference TRBV30 and TRBJ2-1, is SQTIHQWPATLVQPVGSPLSLECTVEGTSNPNLYWYRQAAGRGLQLLFYSVGIGQISSEVPQNLSASRPQDRQFILSSKKLLLSDSGFYLCAWSATGYNEQFFGPGTRLTVL.

The J gene is TRBJ1-1, the V gene TRBV5-1; D not certain. V lost 0 bases, J lost 0 bases, and 12 bases lay in between. The germline V gene has CDR1 SGHRS and CDR2 YFSETQ. The CDR3 covers 16 residues. The CDR3 sequence is CASSLDDGRMNTEAFF. The CDR3 DNA reads TGCGCCAGCAGCTTGGACGATGGCCGGATGAACACTGAAGCTTTCTTT.

The chain joins TRBV7-8 to TRBJ1-1; no reliable D call. Trimming removed 1 base from V and 4 bases from J, with 16 bases in between. The CDR3 sequence is 16 residues long. Germline V gives CDR1 SGHVS, CDR2 FQNEAQ. The CDR3 protein is CASSLGRLGTSTEAFF. The CDR3 DNA reads TGTGCCAGCAGCTTAGGTCGACTAGGTACATCCACTGAAGCTTTCTTT.

The V gene is TRBV11-1, the J gene TRBJ2-1, with 10 bases aligning to TRBD2. CDR1 and CDR2 (germline): SGHAT, FQDESV (reference sequence). This CDR3 region has 17 residues. With 5 bases clipped from V and 0 bases from J, the junction kept 7 bases outside the gene matches. In nucleotides, the CDR3 is TGTGCCAGCAGCCCCGGACTAGCGGCGGGCTCCTACAATGAGCAGTTCTTC. Residues: CASSPGLAAGSYNEQFF.

The chain employs TRBV7-2 and TRBJ1-2; D is unresolved. Germline V gives CDR1 SGHTA, CDR2 FQGNSA. The V end lost 5 bases, the J end lost 2 bases, and 18 bases lay between the germline ends. The CDR3 spans 16 residues. As DNA, the CDR3 is TGTGCCAGCAGCGTACGAAACGGACGGACGAACTATGGCTACACCTTC. Its protein is CASSVRNGRTNYGYTF.

The gene calls are TRBV4-1 and TRBJ1-3, with D uncertain. The germline CDR1 and CDR2 sequences are MGHRA and YSYEKL. Trimming pared 4 bases from V and 3 bases from J, leaving 16 bases between. The CDR3 extends over 16 amino acids. As DNA, the CDR3 is TGCGCCAGCAGCCCCCTGACCGGGCGTGGTGGAAACACCATATATTTT. It yields the protein CASSPLTGRGGNTIYF.

DNA for the CDR3: TGCGCCAGCAGCCAAGTAGGAAACACCATATATTTT. Protein product: CASSQVGNTIYF. The chain links TRBV4-1 to TRBJ1-3, with D unclear. V was shortened by 1 base and J by 4 bases, with 2 bases between the two germline ends. The germline V gene encodes CDR1 MGHRA and CDR2 YSYEKL. This CDR3 spans 12 amino acids.

V usage is TRBV5-5 and J usage is TRBJ2-7; D gene ambiguous. This CDR3 is 14 amino acids long. From germline, CDR1 is SGHKS and CDR2 YYEKEE (reference sequence). Trimming took 2 bases from V and 6 from J, leaving 15 bases between them. The CDR3 here is CASSFGTQVGEQYF. Here the CDR3 DNA reads TGTGCCAGCAGCTTCGGCACCCAAGTCGGCGAGCAGTACTTC.

V usage is TRBV6-5 and J usage is TRBJ1-2; no reliable D call. This CDR3 has 15 amino acids. Germline V gene sequence: CDR1 MNHEY, CDR2 SVGAGI. V gave up 4 bases and J gave up 3 bases, with 15 bases separating them. CDR3 DNA sequence: TGTGCCAGCAGTTCCCCGAGGAGTGGAGACTATGGCTACACCTTC. Translation gives CASSSPRSGDYGYTF.

This clone was seen once. The CDR3 protein is CSVVPRLAGGTYEQFF. The CDR3, as DNA: TGCAGCGTTGTCCCCAGACTAGCGGGGGGGACGTATGAGCAGTTCTTC. The rearrangement uses TRBV29-1 and TRBJ2-1, with 14 positions matching TRBD2. With V trimmed by 4 bases and J by 8 bases, 10 bases remained unmatched. Germline V gene data show CDR1 as SQVTM and CDR2 as ANQGSEA. The length of the CDR3 is 16 residues.